This paragraph reports one T cell receptor beta chain. Its antigen is unknown. This record belongs to a study of cytotoxic CD8 clonotypes in ibrutinib-treated CLL. Study in general: There were about 12 relapsed/refractory patients and around 15 treatment-naive patients, and 17 to 18 were IGHV unmutated. Among patients, some 24 responded partially and 2 completely; around 14 then stayed remitted and about 12 progressed after median about six years. The authors obtained response samples at a median of approximately 11 months of treatment, range 6 to 36. Whole-study findings and limits: Clonotypes that were public were uncommon, and they contracted or stayed stable on treatment.

With 1 base removed from V and 3 bases from J, the gap between germline ends came to 9 bases. The germline gives CDR1 SQVTM, CDR2 ANQGSEA. There are 13 residues in the CDR3. Data came from immunoSEQ multiplex PCR; TCRdb stores just in-frame clones and leaves some out. The sample includes about 300,000 clones, about 64% of them seen just once. This sample comprised PBMCs, obtained after 36 months of ibrutinib treatment. The J gene is TRBJ2-5, the V gene TRBV29-1; a possible D gene is TRBD2 (5 bases). This receptor was identified in a human donor with chronic lymphocytic leukemia. The CDR3 sequence: CSVEGGSEETQYF. DNA for the CDR3: TGCAGCGTTGAAGGGGGTAGCGAAGAGACCCAGTACTTC.